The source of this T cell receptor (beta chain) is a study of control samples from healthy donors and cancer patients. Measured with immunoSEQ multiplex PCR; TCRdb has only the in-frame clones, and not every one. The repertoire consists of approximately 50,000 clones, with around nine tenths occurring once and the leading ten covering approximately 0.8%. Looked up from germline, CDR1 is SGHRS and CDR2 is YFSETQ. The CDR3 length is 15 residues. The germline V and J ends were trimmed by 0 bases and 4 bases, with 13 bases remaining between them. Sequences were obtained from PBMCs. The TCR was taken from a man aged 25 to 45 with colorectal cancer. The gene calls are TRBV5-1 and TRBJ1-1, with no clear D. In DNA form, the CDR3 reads TGCGCCAGCAGCTTGGATTGGGGAGGGAGCACTGAAGCTTTCTTT. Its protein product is CASSLDWGGSTEAFF.